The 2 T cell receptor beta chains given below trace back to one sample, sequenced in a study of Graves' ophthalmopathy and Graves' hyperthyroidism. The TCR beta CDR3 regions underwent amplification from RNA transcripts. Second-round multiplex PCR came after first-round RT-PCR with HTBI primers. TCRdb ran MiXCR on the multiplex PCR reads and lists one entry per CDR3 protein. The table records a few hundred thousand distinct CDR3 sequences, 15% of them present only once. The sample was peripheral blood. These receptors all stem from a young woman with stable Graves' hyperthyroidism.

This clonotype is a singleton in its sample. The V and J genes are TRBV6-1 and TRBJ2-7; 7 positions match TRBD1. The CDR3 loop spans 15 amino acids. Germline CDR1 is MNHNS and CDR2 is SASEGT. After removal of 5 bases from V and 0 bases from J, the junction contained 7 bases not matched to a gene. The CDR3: CASSKPGQTSYEQYF. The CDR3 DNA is TGTGCCAGCAGTAAACCGGGACAGACCTCCTACGAGCAGTACTTC.

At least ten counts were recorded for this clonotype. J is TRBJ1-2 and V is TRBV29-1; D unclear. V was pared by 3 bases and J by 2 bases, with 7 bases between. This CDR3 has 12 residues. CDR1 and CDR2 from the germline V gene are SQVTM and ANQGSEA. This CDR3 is CSVDFRNYGYTF. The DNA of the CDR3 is TGCAGCGTTGATTTCCGGAACTATGGCTACACCTTC. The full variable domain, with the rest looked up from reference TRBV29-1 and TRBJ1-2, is SAVISQKPSRDICQRGTSLTIQCQVDSQVTMMFWYRQQPGQSLTLIATANQGSEATYESGFVIDKFPISRPNLTFSTLTVSNMSPEDSSIYLCSVDFRNYGYTFGSGTRLTVV.